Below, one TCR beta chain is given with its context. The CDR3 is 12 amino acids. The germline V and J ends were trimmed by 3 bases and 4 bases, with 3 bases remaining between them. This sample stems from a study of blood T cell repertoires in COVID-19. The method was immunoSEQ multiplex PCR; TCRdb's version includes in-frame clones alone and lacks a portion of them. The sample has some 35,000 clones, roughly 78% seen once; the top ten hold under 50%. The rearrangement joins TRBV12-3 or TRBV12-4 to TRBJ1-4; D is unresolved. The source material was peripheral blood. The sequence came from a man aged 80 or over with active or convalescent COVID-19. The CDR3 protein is CASSFINEKLFF. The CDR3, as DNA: TGTGCCAGCAGTTTCATTAATGAAAAACTGTTTTTT.